This is a list of T cell receptor beta chains from one sample in a study of early T cells in non-severe SARS-CoV-2 infection. MiXCR, applied by TCRdb to the 5' RACE reads, yields one record per CDR3 protein. The profile shows fewer than 100,000 distinct CDR3 sequences, under 15% of them singletons. The sequencing input was whole blood. The receptors shown here come from an adult who was a healthcare worker with PCR-confirmed SARS-CoV-2 infection or an uninfected control (not recorded which). Each CDR3 is given with its conserved first and last residue. Each record gives: CDR3 DNA, CDR3 protein, J gene, V gene, D gene, clone size. D genes are given only for firm matches. A row's size may be missing; if present it is once, few, many or a size class.

TGTGCCAGTAGTATAGGGTATCAGCCCCAGCATTTT CASSIGYQPQHF TRBJ1-5 TRBV19 - many
TGTGCCAGCAGCGTAGGAACTACCCCCTACGAGCAGTACTTC CASSVGTTPYEQYF TRBJ2-7 TRBV9 - many
TGCAGCGTTGAACGCTCCGACACTGAAGCTTTCTTT CSVERSDTEAFF TRBJ1-1 TRBV29-1 - many
TGTGCCAGCCGAGGTAAGGAGGATGAAGCTTTCTTT CASRGKEDEAFF TRBJ1-1 TRBV6-4 - many
TGCAGTGCCTGGGAAGCGAACACCGGGGAGCTGTTTTTT CSAWEANTGELFF TRBJ2-2 TRBV20-1 - many
TGTGCCAGCAGCCCGATAGGACAGACTTTCACTGAAGCTTTCTTT CASSPIGQTFTEAFF TRBJ1-1 TRBV9 - many
TGTGCCACCAGCAGAGATGTTGCGCGAGGGACCCAGTACTTC CATSRDVARGTQYF TRBJ2-5 TRBV15 - many
TGTGCCAGCAGGCCGGTCGGGAGCAGGGGGCAATCTGAAGCTTTCTTT CASRPVGSRGQSEAFF TRBJ1-1 TRBV28 TRBD1 few
TGCAGCGTGGGACAGTTCTCCTACGAGCAGTACTTC CSVGQFSYEQYF TRBJ2-7 TRBV29-1 TRBD1 few
TGCAGTGCCGGGGGACAAAATGGCTACACCTTC CSAGGQNGYTF TRBJ1-2 TRBV20-1 - -
TGTGCCACCAGCAGAGATTTGGGGACTAGCGGGGTTAGCTCCTACAATGAGCAGTTCTTC CATSRDLGTSGVSSYNEQFF TRBJ2-1 TRBV15 TRBD2 few
TGTGCCAGCAGCCGCGGGACTCCGTATGGCTACACCTTC CASSRGTPYGYTF TRBJ1-2 TRBV28 - -
TGTGCCACGGCACCGGGACAAGAGACCCAGTACTTC CATAPGQETQYF TRBJ2-5 TRBV2 - many
TGTGCCAGCAGCTTAGCAAGGTCAGGGAGAGATACGCAGTATTTT CASSLARSGRDTQYF TRBJ2-3 TRBV7-2 - -
TGTGCCAGCAGCCGGGGGAGTGTCGAGCAGTACTTC CASSRGSVEQYF TRBJ2-7 TRBV6-5 - -
TGCAGTGCTAGAGATTACGGGGGCGGAAGTTACACCGGGGAGCTGTTTTTT CSARDYGGGSYTGELFF TRBJ2-2 TRBV20-1 - -
TGTGCCAGCAGCTTATCGAGGACGAACACTGAAGCTTTCTTT CASSLSRTNTEAFF TRBJ1-1 TRBV7-2 - -
TGTGCCAGCAGTTTGGGGGGGGAACCCTACGAGCAGTACTTC CASSLGGEPYEQYF TRBJ2-7 TRBV28 TRBD2 -
TGTGCCAGCAGCCAAATTACAGGGAGTAGCAATCAGCCCCAGCATTTT CASSQITGSSNQPQHF TRBJ1-5 TRBV4-2 - -
TGTGCCAGCTCGACGAACCGGCAGTTGGGTTTTTCGCGCAATCAGCCCCAGCATTTT CASSTNRQLGFSRNQPQHF TRBJ1-5 TRBV28 - -
TGTGCCAGCAGTTACACGGACAGGGAGGCTGCAGCTTTCTTT CASSYTDREAAAFF TRBJ1-1 TRBV6-6 TRBD1 -
TGTGCCAGCAGCCAGACAGGGTATAATCAGCCCCAGCATTTT CASSQTGYNQPQHF TRBJ1-5 TRBV14 TRBD1 many
TGTGCCAGTAGTGCTGTGCTGACGGGGGGAGACTATGGCTACACCTTC CASSAVLTGGDYGYTF TRBJ1-2 TRBV19 - few
TGCGCCAGCAGGGATGTTCAGTTCACAGATACGCAGTATTTT CASRDVQFTDTQYF TRBJ2-3 TRBV5-1 - many
TGTGCCAGCAGTCAAACAGGGACGGCGAGCTATGGCTACACCTTC CASSQTGTASYGYTF TRBJ1-2 TRBV28 - -
TGTGCCAGCAGCCGGGACCATGAGCAGTTCTTC CASSRDHEQFF TRBJ2-1 TRBV7-2 - -
TGTGCCAGCAGCTTAGGCCCGAATTCACCCCTCCACTTT CASSLGPNSPLHF TRBJ1-6 TRBV7-9 - few
TGTGCCAGCACCCAGGGTAGCCATGAGCAGTTCTTC CASTQGSHEQFF TRBJ2-1 TRBV12-3/TRBV12-4 - few
TGCAGCGGGACAGGGGGCCGAGGCAAAAACATTCAGTACTTC CSGTGGRGKNIQYF TRBJ2-4 TRBV29-1 TRBD1 few
TGTGCCAGTAGTTTGACTACCCCCCCCAATGAGCAGTTCTTC CASSLTTPPNEQFF TRBJ2-1 TRBV19 - -
TGCGCCAGCAGCCTCTTAGCGGGGGTAATGGATACGCAGTATTTT CASSLLAGVMDTQYF TRBJ2-3 TRBV5-1 TRBD2 many
TGTGCCAGTAGTATAGGAGATCCCTCAACTAATGAAAAACTGTTTTTT CASSIGDPSTNEKLFF TRBJ1-4 TRBV19 - -
TGCGCCAGCAGCCAATCTGGTCCAGGCGAGCAGTTCTTC CASSQSGPGEQFF TRBJ2-1 TRBV4-1 - few
TGCAGCGTTGGAACTTTGGGGCCCCAGCATTTT CSVGTLGPQHF TRBJ1-5 TRBV29-1 - many
TGCGCCAGCAGCCAAATGTTCGCAGACTACAATGAGCAGTTCTTC CASSQMFADYNEQFF TRBJ2-1 TRBV4-1 - many
TGTGCCAGCAGTTTTCCGGGACTAGCCAGCAATGAGCAGTTCTTC CASSFPGLASNEQFF TRBJ2-1 TRBV28 TRBD2 many
TGTGCCAGCAGTCCGGACTCCAGGGGCCTACCATCCCTCCACTTT CASSPDSRGLPSLHF TRBJ1-6 TRBV6-2/TRBV6-3 - -
TGTGCCAGTAGTTCCCGGACTAGCGGGGCCGCGAACACCGGGGAGCTGTTTTTT CASSSRTSGAANTGELFF TRBJ2-2 TRBV19 TRBD2 many
TGTGCCAGCAGCCAGGTCGGCAATTCACCCCTCCACTTT CASSQVGNSPLHF TRBJ1-6 TRBV14 - -
TGTGCCAGCAGCCAAGATATATGGAACACTGAAGCTTTCTTT CASSQDIWNTEAFF TRBJ1-1 TRBV14 - many
TGTGCCAGCAGCCAAAGTGTGGCAATAGATACGCAGTATTTT CASSQSVAIDTQYF TRBJ2-3 TRBV3-1 - few
TGCGCCAGCAGCACGGGACAGGGGAATACAGATACGCAGTATTTT CASSTGQGNTDTQYF TRBJ2-3 TRBV5-1 TRBD1 many
TGTGCCAGCACGGGGGGGGGCGAGCAGTACTTC CASTGGGEQYF TRBJ2-7 TRBV6-2/TRBV6-3 TRBD2 few
TGCAGCGTAGCCCCGAACGGCTTAGAAACCGATACGCAGTATTTT CSVAPNGLETDTQYF TRBJ2-3 TRBV29-1 - many
TGTGCCAGCAGCCTACGACCAGCGGGAGCCACAGATACGCAGTATTTT CASSLRPAGATDTQYF TRBJ2-3 TRBV9 TRBD2 few
TGCGCCAGCAGCCAAGATACCCCCACCGCAAACGTCCTGACTTTC CASSQDTPTANVLTF TRBJ2-6 TRBV4-3 - -
TGCAGTGCACTACAGGGGGCAGAGGCTAACGAGCAGTACTTC CSALQGAEANEQYF TRBJ2-7 TRBV20-1 TRBD1 many
TGCGCCAGCAGTCAATCGAAGGGGGCAGTCCCCTACGAGCAGTACTTC CASSQSKGAVPYEQYF TRBJ2-7 TRBV23-1 TRBD1 many
TGTGCCAGCAGCTTAGATCTGGGCAGGGGTTACGAGCAGTACTTC CASSLDLGRGYEQYF TRBJ2-7 TRBV11-2 - -
TGTGCCAGCTCACCACAGGGAGGGGAGCAGTTCTTC CASSPQGGEQFF TRBJ2-1 TRBV18 TRBD2 many
TGTGCCAGCAGCTTAGTCTACACCGGGGAGCTGTTTTTT CASSLVYTGELFF TRBJ2-2 TRBV11-2 - few
TGTGCCAGCGGAAATTACTACGAGCAGTACTTC CASGNYYEQYF TRBJ2-7 TRBV11-2 - many
TGCAGTGCTAGCGCGATTGCCTACGAGCAGTACTTC CSASAIAYEQYF TRBJ2-7 TRBV20-1 - many
TGTGCCAGCAACCCACCGGGACAGGGGTACCATGAGCAGTTCTTC CASNPPGQGYHEQFF TRBJ2-1 TRBV21-1 - -
TGTGCCAGCAGCCTTACTAGATCGACGCAGTATTTT CASSLTRSTQYF TRBJ2-3 TRBV28 - -
TGTGCCAGCAGCTTAGTGGGGGGACGTTCAGAGCAGTTCTTC CASSLVGGRSEQFF TRBJ2-1 TRBV11-2 - many
TGTGCCAGCAGGGGACTAGCGGGGCCCTACTACAATGAGCAGTTCTTC CASRGLAGPYYNEQFF TRBJ2-1 TRBV27 TRBD2 many
TGTGCCAGCAGCGTAGGGACCCCAGATACGCAGTATTTT CASSVGTPDTQYF TRBJ2-3 TRBV9 - -